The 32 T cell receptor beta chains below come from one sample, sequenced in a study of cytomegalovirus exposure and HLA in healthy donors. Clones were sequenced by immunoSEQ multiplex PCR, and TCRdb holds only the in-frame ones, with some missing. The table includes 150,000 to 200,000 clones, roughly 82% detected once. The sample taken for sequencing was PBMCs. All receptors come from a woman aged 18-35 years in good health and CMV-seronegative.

The CDR3 region is CSVVGGLGVGSYEQYF. CDR3 nucleotide sequence: TGCAGCGTAGTAGGGGGTTTGGGCGTTGGCTCCTACGAGCAGTACTTC. V gene TRBV29-1 combines with J gene TRBJ2-7, with D perhaps matching TRBD1 (6 bases). Germline V gene lookup returns CDR1 SQVTM and CDR2 ANQGSEA. The germline V and J ends were trimmed by 6 bases and 0 bases, with 21 bases remaining between them. The CDR3 is 16 amino acids.

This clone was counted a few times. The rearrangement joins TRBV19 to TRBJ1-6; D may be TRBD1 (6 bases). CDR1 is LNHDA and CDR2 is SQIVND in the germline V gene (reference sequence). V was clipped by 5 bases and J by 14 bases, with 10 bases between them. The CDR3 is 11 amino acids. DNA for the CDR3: TGTGCCAGTAGTCCTCAGGGGACCCTCCACTTT. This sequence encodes CASSPQGTLHF.

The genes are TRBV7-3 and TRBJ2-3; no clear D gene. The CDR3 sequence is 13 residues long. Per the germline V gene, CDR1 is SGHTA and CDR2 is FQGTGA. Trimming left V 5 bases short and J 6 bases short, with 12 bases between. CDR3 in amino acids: CASSPLGLDTQYF. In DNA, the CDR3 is TGTGCCAGCAGCCCCCTAGGTTTGGATACGCAGTATTTT.

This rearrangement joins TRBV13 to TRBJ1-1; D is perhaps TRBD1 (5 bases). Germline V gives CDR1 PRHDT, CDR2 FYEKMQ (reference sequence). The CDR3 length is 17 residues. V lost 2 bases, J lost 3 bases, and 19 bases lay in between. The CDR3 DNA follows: TGTGCCAGCAGCTTATTCGAAAGGGGATTTTTGGACACTGAAGCTTTCTTT. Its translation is CASSLFERGFLDTEAFF. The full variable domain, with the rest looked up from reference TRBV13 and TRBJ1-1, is AAGVIQSPRHLIKEKRETATLKCYPIPRHDTVYWYQQGPGQDPQFLISFYEKMQSDKGSIPDRFSAQQFSDYHSELNMSSLELGDSALYFCASSLFERGFLDTEAFFGQGTRLTVV.

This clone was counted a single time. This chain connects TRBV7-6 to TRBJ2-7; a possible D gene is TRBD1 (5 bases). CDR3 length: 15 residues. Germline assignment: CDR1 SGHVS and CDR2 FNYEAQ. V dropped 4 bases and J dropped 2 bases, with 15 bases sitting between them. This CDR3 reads CASSSYDSRTYEQYF. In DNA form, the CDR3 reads TGTGCCAGCAGCTCATATGACAGCAGGACCTACGAGCAGTACTTC. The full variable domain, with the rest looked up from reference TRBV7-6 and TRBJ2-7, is GAGVSQSPRYKVTKRGQDVALRCDPISGHVSLYWYRQALGQGPEFLTYFNYEAQQDKSGLPNDRFSAERPEGSISTLTIQRTEQRDSAMYRCASSSYDSRTYEQYFGPGTRLTVT.

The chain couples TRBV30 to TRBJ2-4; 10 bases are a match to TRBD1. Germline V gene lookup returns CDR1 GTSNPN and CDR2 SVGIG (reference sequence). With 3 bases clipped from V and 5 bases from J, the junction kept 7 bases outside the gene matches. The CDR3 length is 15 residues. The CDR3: CAWSLGQGGQNIQYF. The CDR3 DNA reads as TGTGCCTGGAGCCTTGGACAGGGGGGCCAAAACATTCAGTACTTC.

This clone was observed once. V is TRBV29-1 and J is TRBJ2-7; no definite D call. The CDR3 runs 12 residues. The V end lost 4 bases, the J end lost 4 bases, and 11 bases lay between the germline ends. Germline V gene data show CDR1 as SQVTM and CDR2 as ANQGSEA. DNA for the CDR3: TGCAGCGTTGTGGCGACATCATACGAGCAGTACTTC. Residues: CSVVATSYEQYF.

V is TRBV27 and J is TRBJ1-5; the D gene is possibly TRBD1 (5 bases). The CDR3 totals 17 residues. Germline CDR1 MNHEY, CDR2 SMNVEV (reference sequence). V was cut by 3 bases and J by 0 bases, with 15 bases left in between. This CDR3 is CASSLRTGDPSNQPQHF. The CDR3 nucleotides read TGTGCCAGCAGTTTGAGGACGGGGGACCCTAGCAATCAGCCCCAGCATTTT.

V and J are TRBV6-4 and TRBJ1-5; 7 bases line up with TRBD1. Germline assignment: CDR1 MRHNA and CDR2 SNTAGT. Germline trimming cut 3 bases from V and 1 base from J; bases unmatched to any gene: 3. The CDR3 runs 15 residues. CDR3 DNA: TGTGCCAGCAGTGAGGCAGGGGGGAGCAATCAGCCCCAGCATTTT. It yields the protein CASSEAGGSNQPQHF.

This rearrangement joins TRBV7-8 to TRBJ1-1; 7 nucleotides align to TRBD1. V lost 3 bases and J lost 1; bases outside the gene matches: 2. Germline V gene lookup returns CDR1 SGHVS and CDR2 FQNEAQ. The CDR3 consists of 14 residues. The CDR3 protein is CASSLGQKNTEAFF. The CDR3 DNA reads TGTGCCAGCAGCTTGGGACAGAAGAACACTGAAGCTTTCTTT.

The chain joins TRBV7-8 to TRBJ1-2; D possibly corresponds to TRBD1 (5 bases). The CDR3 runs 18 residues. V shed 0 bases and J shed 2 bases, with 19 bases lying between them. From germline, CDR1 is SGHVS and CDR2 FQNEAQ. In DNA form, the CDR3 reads TGTGCCAGCAGCTTAGCGGGGGGAGCAGGCCCTGTAAACTATGGCTACACCTTC. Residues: CASSLAGGAGPVNYGYTF.

As DNA, the CDR3 is TGTGCCTGGAGTGTACTCAAATTGACAGGAGCCATGAACACTGAAGCTTTCTTT. Translating it yields CAWSVLKLTGAMNTEAFF. The genes are TRBV30 and TRBJ1-1; TRBD1 might be the D (6 bases). The V gene lost 0 bases and the J gene lost 0 bases, with 20 bases spanning the gap. This CDR3 contains 18 residues. Germline CDR1 and CDR2: GTSNPN and SVGIG (reference sequence).

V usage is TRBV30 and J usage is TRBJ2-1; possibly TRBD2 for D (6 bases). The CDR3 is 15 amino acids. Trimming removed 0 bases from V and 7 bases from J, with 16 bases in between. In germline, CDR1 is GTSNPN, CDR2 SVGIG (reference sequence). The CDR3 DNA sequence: TGTGCCTGGAGTGTAAAACTAGCCAGCCGGAATGAGCAGTTCTTC. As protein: CAWSVKLASRNEQFF.

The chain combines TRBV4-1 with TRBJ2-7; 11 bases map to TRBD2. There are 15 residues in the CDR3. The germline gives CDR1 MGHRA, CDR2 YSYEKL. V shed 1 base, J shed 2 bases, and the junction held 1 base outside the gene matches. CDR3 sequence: CASSQGLAGPYEQYF. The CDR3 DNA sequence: TGCGCCAGCAGCCAAGGACTAGCGGGACCCTACGAGCAGTACTTC.

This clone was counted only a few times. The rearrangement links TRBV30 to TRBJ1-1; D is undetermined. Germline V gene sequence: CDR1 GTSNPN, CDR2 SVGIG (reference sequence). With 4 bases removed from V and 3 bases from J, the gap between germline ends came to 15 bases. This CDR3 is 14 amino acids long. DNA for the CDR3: TGTGCCTGGACGGGTATGGTTAGTTACACTGAAGCTTTCTTT. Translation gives CAWTGMVSYTEAFF. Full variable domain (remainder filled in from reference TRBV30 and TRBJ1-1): SQTIHQWPATLVQPVGSPLSLECTVEGTSNPNLYWYRQAAGRGLQLLFYSVGIGQISSEVPQNLSASRPQDRQFILSSKKLLLSDSGFYLCAWTGMVSYTEAFFGQGTRLTVV.

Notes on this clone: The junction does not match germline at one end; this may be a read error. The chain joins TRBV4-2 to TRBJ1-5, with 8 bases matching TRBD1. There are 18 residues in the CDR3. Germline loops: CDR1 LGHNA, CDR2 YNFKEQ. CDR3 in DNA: TGTGCCAGCAGTCAAGGGACAGGAGGGGTAGTGGGCAATCAGCCCCAGCATTTT. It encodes CASSQGTGGVVGNQPQHF.

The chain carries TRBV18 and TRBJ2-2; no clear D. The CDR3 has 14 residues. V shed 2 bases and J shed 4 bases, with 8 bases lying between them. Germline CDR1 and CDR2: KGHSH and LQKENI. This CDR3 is CASSPDTLTGELFF. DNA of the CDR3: TGTGCCAGCTCACCAGACACCCTCACCGGGGAGCTGTTTTTT.

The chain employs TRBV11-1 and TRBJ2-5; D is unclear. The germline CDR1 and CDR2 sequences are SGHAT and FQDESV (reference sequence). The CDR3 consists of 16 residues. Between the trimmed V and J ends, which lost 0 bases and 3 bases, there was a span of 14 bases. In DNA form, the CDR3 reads TGTGCCAGCAGCTTAGCAGGATTGGGCTCCGAAGAGACCCAGTACTTC. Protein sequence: CASSLAGLGSEETQYF.

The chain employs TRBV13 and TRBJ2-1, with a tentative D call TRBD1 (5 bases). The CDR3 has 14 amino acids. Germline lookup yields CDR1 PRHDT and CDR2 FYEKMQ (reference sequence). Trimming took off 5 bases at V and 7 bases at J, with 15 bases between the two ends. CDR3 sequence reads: CASSRGHGGNEQFF. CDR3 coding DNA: TGTGCCAGCAGCCGAGGACACGGTGGAAATGAGCAGTTCTTC.

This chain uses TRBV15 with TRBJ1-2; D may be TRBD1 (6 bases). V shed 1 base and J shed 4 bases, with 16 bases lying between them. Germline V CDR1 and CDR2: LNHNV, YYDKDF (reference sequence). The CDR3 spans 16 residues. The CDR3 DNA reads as TGTGCCACCAGCAGAGCCGGGACACGGAGTACCTATGGCTACACCTTC. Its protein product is CATSRAGTRSTYGYTF.

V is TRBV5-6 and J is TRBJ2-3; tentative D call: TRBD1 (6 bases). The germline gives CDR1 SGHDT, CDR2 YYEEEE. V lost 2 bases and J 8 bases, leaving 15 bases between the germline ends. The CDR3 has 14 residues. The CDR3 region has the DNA TGTGCCAGCAGCTTAGACGGGACATCATTTACGCAGTATTTT. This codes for CASSLDGTSFTQYF.

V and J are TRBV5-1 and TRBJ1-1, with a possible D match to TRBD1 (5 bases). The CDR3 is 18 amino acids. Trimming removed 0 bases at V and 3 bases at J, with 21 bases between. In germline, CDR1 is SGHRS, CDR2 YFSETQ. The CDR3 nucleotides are TGCGCCAGCAGCTTGGCCTTGGGAACAGGTTCTTTGTACACTGAAGCTTTCTTT. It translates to CASSLALGTGSLYTEAFF.

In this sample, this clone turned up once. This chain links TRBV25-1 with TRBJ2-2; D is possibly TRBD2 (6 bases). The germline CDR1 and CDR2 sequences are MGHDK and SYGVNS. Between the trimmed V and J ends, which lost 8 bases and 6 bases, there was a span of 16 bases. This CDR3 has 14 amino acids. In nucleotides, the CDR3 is TGTGCCAGCTCCGGACGGGGGTTCTCCGGGGAGCTGTTTTTT. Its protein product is CASSGRGFSGELFF.

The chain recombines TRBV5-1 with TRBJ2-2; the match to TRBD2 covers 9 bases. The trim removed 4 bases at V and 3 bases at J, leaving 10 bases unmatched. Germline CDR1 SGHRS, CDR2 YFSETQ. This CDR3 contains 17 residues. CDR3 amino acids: CASSGREGLRDTGELFF. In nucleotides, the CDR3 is TGCGCCAGCAGCGGGCGGGAGGGCCTTAGGGACACCGGGGAGCTGTTTTTT.

This chain's CDR3 is CASSLRLAGGGEQFF. The CDR3 bases are TGTGCCAGCAGTTTGCGACTAGCGGGGGGGGGTGAGCAGTTCTTC. The J gene is TRBJ2-1, the V gene TRBV27; 14 bases fit TRBD2. The CDR3 loop spans 15 amino acids. V trimming: 3 bases; J trimming: 9 bases; junction bases outside the gene matches: 4. Germline V gives CDR1 MNHEY, CDR2 SMNVEV (reference sequence).

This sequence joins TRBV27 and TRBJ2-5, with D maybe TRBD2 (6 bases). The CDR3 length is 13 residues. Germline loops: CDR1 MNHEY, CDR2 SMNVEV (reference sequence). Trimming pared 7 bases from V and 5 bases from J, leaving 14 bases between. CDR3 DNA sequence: TGTGCCAGCAAAATGACTAGTGAGGAGACCCAGTACTTC. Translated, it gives CASKMTSEETQYF.

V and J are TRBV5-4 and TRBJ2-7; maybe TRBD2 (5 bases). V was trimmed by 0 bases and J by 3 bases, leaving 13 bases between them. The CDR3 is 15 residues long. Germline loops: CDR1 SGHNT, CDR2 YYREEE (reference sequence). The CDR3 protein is CASSLDATSFYEQYF. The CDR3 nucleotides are TGTGCCAGCAGCTTGGATGCTACTAGTTTCTACGAGCAGTACTTC.

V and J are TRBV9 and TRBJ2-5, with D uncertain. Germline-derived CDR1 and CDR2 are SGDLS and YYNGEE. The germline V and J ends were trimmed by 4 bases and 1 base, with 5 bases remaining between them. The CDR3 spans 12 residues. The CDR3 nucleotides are TGTGCCAGCAGCACGAGCCAAGAGACCCAGTACTTC. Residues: CASSTSQETQYF.

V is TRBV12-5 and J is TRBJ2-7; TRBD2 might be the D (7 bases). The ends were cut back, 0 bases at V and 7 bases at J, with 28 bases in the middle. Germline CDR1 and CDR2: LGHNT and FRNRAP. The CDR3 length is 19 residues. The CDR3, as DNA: TGTGCTAGTGGTTTGGTATTCTTTGGGGGCAGCGGGACCTCTCGGGAGCAGTACTTC. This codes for CASGLVFFGGSGTSREQYF.

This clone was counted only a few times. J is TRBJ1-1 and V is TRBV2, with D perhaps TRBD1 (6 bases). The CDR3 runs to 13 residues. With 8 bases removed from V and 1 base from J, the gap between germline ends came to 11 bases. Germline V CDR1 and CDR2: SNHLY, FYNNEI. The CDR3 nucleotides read TGTGCCAGCTTGGGGGCCGCGAACACTGAAGCTTTCTTT. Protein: CASLGAANTEAFF.

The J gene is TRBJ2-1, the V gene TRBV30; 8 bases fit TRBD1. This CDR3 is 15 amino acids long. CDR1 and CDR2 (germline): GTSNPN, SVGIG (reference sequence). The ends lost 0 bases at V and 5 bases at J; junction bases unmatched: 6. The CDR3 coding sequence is TGTGCCTGGAGTGTCGTGGACAGGGACCACAATGAGCAGTTCTTC. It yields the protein CAWSVVDRDHNEQFF.

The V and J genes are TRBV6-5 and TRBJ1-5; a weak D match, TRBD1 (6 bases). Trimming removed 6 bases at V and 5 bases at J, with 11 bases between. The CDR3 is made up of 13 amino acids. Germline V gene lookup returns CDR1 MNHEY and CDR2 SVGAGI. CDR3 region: CASSQGYDQPQHF. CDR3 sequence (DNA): TGTGCCAGCAGCCAGGGGTACGATCAGCCCCAGCATTTT.